The source of this TCR beta chain is a study of prognosis after radiotherapy for stage I lung cancer. As for the study in general: A biologically effective dose of at least 100 Gy came via 3-5 SBRT fractions. Distant metastases arose in a handful of patients, median roughly 7 months post-radiotherapy; roughly 15 had no significant progression.

Two-round multiplex PCR, the amplification method, yielded TCR beta CDR3 from genomic DNA. The first round of PCR was done with primers that matched each TRBV and TRBJ gene. TCRdb called the multiplex PCR reads again in MiXCR, with one record for every CDR3 protein. The sample includes fewer than 35,000 distinct CDR3 sequences, around 29% of them seen just once. V dropped 5 bases and J dropped 6 bases, with 15 bases sitting between them. The CDR3 covers 14 residues. Germline CDR1 and CDR2: MNHEY and SMNVEV (reference sequence). This clonotype was seen many times. For each of two time points, an approximately 6.1-milliliter draw of peripheral blood was taken.

The sample consisted of PBMCs, taken before or after stereotactic body radiation therapy (not recorded which). This clonotype originated in a donor over 45 with non-small cell lung cancer. V gene TRBV27 combines with J gene TRBJ2-3; a weak D match, TRBD2 (5 bases). Here the CDR3 reads CASSLNGVPDTQYF. The DNA of the CDR3 is TGTGCCAGCAGTCTAAACGGGGTCCCGGATACGCAGTATTTT.